These 4 T cell receptor beta chains originate from one sample sequenced in a study of blood T cell repertoires in COVID-19. The protocol was immunoSEQ multiplex PCR, while the TCRdb copy is restricted to in-frame clones and leaves out a portion. The table records 310,000 or so clones, just over 90% of them present only once. Sequences were obtained from peripheral blood. All receptors derive from a young woman with COVID-19, enrolled during active disease.

The genes are TRBV5-5 and TRBJ1-2; no clear D gene. This CDR3 spans 16 amino acids. Germline V lookup: CDR1 SGHKS, CDR2 YYEKEE (reference sequence). Deletions cut 0 bases from V and 2 bases from J, with 14 bases between. The CDR3, as DNA: TGTGCCAGCAGCTTGGCCATTCCGGGAGCCAACTATGGCTACACCTTC. Residues: CASSLAIPGANYGYTF.

This chain connects TRBV10-2 to TRBJ1-5, with D perhaps TRBD1 (6 bases). CDR3 length: 16 amino acids. Germline loops: CDR1 WSHSY, CDR2 SAAADI. The V and J ends lost 4 bases and 2 bases respectively, with 15 bases between them. CDR3 DNA sequence: TGCGCCAGCAGTGCCGAAGGGGGGGTACGCAATCAGCCCCAGCATTTT. It encodes CASSAEGGVRNQPQHF.

This clone was detected a few times. The chain has TRBV30 and TRBJ1-6, with 11 bases fitting TRBD1. V gave up 1 base and J gave up 13 bases; unmatched junction bases: 9. CDR3 length: 15 residues. Germline V lookup: CDR1 GTSNPN, CDR2 SVGIG (reference sequence). CDR3: CAWSGLGQGALPLHF. CDR3 sequence (DNA): TGTGCCTGGAGTGGACTCGGACAGGGGGCGCTTCCCCTCCACTTT.

The chain carries TRBV6-5 and TRBJ1-2; 7 bases are a match to TRBD1. Germline trimming cut 4 bases from V and 6 bases from J; bases unmatched to any gene: 14. This CDR3 spans 16 amino acids. Germline V gene sequence: CDR1 MNHEY, CDR2 SVGAGI. The CDR3 loop reads CASSSDRVGFRNGYTF. In nucleotides, the CDR3 is TGTGCCAGCAGTTCCGACAGGGTAGGGTTTCGGAATGGCTACACCTTC.